These 26 T cell receptor beta chains were all obtained from the same sample, sequenced in a study of T cells in Graves' hyperthyroidism and ophthalmopathy. Researchers amplified the TCR beta CDR3 regions from RNA transcripts. During a first-round RT-PCR of the TCR CDR3, the HTBI primer set was used. TCRdb independently ran MiXCR on the multiplex PCR reads; one entry per CDR3 protein. The sample carries a few hundred thousand distinct CDR3 sequences, 40% to 55% recorded once. Sequenced sample: peripheral blood or thyroid tissue (not recorded which). These TCRs come from an adult woman with Graves' disease, either hyperthyroidism or ophthalmopathy (not recorded which).

The chain joins TRBV20-1 to TRBJ1-6; D is possibly TRBD1 (6 bases). With 3 bases removed from V and 7 bases from J, the gap between germline ends came to 13 bases. Germline lookup yields CDR1 DFQATT and CDR2 SNEGSKA (reference sequence). The CDR3 runs 14 residues. CDR3 DNA sequence: TGCAGTGCTAGGGACACAGGGATGAATTCACCCCTCCACTTT. Encoded protein: CSARDTGMNSPLHF.

In this sample, this clonotype turned up a few times. The chain is built from TRBV30 and TRBJ1-5; 7 bases align to TRBD1. The CDR3 is 15 amino acids. V was clipped by 2 bases and J by 3 bases; unmatched bases: 7. Germline assignment: CDR1 GTSNPN and CDR2 SVGIG (reference sequence). The CDR3 region is CAWSPRGQFNQPQHF. The CDR3 region has the DNA TGTGCCTGGAGTCCAAGGGGACAGTTCAATCAGCCCCAGCATTTT.

Note on this clonotype: One end of the junction does not line up with germline, which may come from a read error. The chain couples TRBV15 to TRBJ1-2; 7 bases fit TRBD1. The CDR3 contains 15 residues. CDR1 and CDR2 (germline): LNHNV, YYDKDF (reference sequence). CDR3 in DNA: TGTGCCGCCAGCAGCTTGGAGGGACAGCACTATGGCTACACCTTC. This gives the protein CAASSLEGQHYGYTF.

The rearrangement uses TRBV5-1 and TRBJ2-1; no reliable D call. The J call may not be correct, given that the DNA end is closer to TRBJ2-7. The CDR3 runs 14 residues. Per the germline V gene, CDR1 is SGHRS and CDR2 is YFSETQ. CDR3 amino acids: CATAIQSSYNEQYF. DNA for the CDR3: TGCGCCACCGCGATTCAAAGCTCCTACAATGAGCAGTACTTC.

This chain connects TRBV15 to TRBJ1-5; D call uncertain. There are 12 residues in the CDR3. The ends were cut back, 11 bases at V and 7 bases at J, with 15 bases in the middle. Germline V gene sequence: CDR1 LNHNV, CDR2 YYDKDF (reference sequence). The CDR3 sequence: CASTDPGQPQHF. The CDR3 nucleotides are TGTGCCTCCACTGACCCGGGGCAGCCCCAGCATTTT. Using reference TRBV15 and TRBJ1-5 for the parts outside the CDR3, the full variable domain is DAMVIQNPRYQVTQFGKPVTLSCSQTLNHNVMYWYQQKSSQAPKLLFHYYDKDFNNEADTPDNFQSRRPNTSFCFLDIRSPGLGDTAMYLCASTDPGQPQHFGDGTRLSIL.

This clonotype was recorded a few times. The chain carries TRBV30 and TRBJ1-5, with 7 nucleotides matching TRBD1. V lost 0 bases, J lost 2 bases, and 7 bases stayed unmatched. The CDR3 length is 16 residues. The germline gives CDR1 GTSNPN, CDR2 SVGIG (reference sequence). CDR3 DNA sequence: TGTGCCTGGAGTGTAGGAGGGGGCGGCGGCAATCAGCCCCAGCATTTT. Encoded protein: CAWSVGGGGGNQPQHF.

This clonotype was seen just once. The genes are TRBV2 and TRBJ2-7; 9 bases line up with TRBD1. The trim removed 5 bases at V and 5 bases at J, leaving 13 bases unmatched. CDR3 length: 16 amino acids. CDR1 and CDR2 from the germline V gene are SNHLY and FYNNEI. The CDR3 here is CASSYKNRDRVDEQYF. CDR3 in DNA: TGTGCCAGCAGTTACAAAAACCGGGACAGGGTGGACGAGCAGTACTTC.

This sequence joins TRBV11-2 and TRBJ1-4, with D unresolved. The germline CDR1 and CDR2 sequences are SGHAT and FQNNGV. V dropped 2 bases and J dropped 7 bases, with 8 bases sitting between them. The CDR3 is made up of 13 amino acids. The CDR3 DNA is TGTGCCAGCAGCTTATTTGCAGGTGAAAAACTGTTTTTT. Encoded protein: CASSLFAGEKLFF.

This clonotype was counted at least ten times. The rearrangement uses TRBV5-1 and TRBJ1-1; D remains unclear. Deletions cut 1 base from V and 1 base from J, with 11 bases between. The CDR3 is 15 amino acids. Germline V gene lookup returns CDR1 SGHRS and CDR2 YFSETQ. CDR3 in amino acids: CASSLFGPQNTEAFF. The CDR3 DNA follows: TGCGCCAGCAGCTTGTTCGGTCCCCAGAACACTGAAGCTTTCTTT.

The V gene is TRBV30, the J gene TRBJ2-7; D uncertain. V shed 1 base and J shed 6 bases, with 10 bases lying between them. CDR1 and CDR2 (germline): GTSNPN, SVGIG (reference sequence). The CDR3 loop spans 12 amino acids. The CDR3 DNA reads as TGTGCCTGGAGTGCCTTTCTGGGCGAGCAGTACTTC. This encodes CAWSAFLGEQYF. Drawing the rest from reference TRBV30 and TRBJ2-7, the complete variable domain is SQTIHQWPATLVQPVGSPLSLECTVEGTSNPNLYWYRQAAGRGLQLLFYSVGIGQISSEVPQNLSASRPQDRQFILSSKKLLLSDSGFYLCAWSAFLGEQYFGPGTRLTVT.

This clonotype has only a few counts. The J gene is TRBJ1-2, the V gene TRBV20-1; weak D call: TRBD1 (5 bases). The CDR3 length is 13 residues. The V gene's germline CDR1 is DFQATT and CDR2 SNEGSKA (reference sequence). The V end was cut by 6 bases, the J end by 4 bases, with 15 bases between. This CDR3 is CSAMGRLTYGYTF. The CDR3, as DNA: TGCAGTGCCATGGGACGGTTGACCTATGGCTACACCTTC.

There are many counts of this clonotype. The gene calls are TRBV4-1 and TRBJ1-1; no reliable D call. V gave up 1 base and J gave up 4 bases, with 10 bases separating them. The CDR3 runs 14 residues. Per germline, CDR1 MGHRA and CDR2 YSYEKL. The CDR3 loop reads CASSQVQRRTEAFF. The CDR3 bases are TGCGCCAGCAGCCAAGTTCAGCGCCGCACTGAAGCTTTCTTT.

The CDR3 loop is CASSSGMGNLYGYTF. CDR3 bases: TGCGCCAGCAGCTCTGGGATGGGGAACCTCTATGGCTACACCTTC. The chain joins TRBV5-1 to TRBJ1-2; no clear D. CDR3 length equals 15 residues. Germline loops: CDR1 SGHRS, CDR2 YFSETQ. V lost 3 bases and J 4 bases, leaving 16 bases between the germline ends.

Concerning this clonotype: Since no conserved phenylalanine or tryptophan closes the CDR3, a read error is the likely cause. No DNA is shown, since the ends of the CDR3 on it are uncertain; the CDR3 is the one TCRdb lists. The rearrangement links TRBV9 to TRBJ2-5; the D call of TRBD1 is as the table states it, not checked on the DNA. In germline, CDR1 is SGDLS, CDR2 YYNGEE. The CDR3 length is 10 residues, termini included. Here the CDR3 reads CASSVGAPNT.

The rearrangement uses TRBV12-3 or TRBV12-4 and TRBJ1-4; 7 positions agree with TRBD1. The J segment lost 7 bases and the V segment lost 4 bases, leaving 6 bases of the junction unmatched. The CDR3 extends over 14 amino acids. CDR3: CASSYRGGSEKLFF. The CDR3 DNA reads as TGTGCCAGCAGTTACAGGGGCGGGAGTGAAAAACTGTTTTTT.

This chain links TRBV25-1 with TRBJ2-6; a weak D match, TRBD2 (6 bases). The CDR3 covers 17 residues. Germline V gene data show CDR1 as MGHDK and CDR2 as SYGVNS. Trimming left V 3 bases short and J 4 bases short, with 16 bases between. CDR3 sequence (DNA): TGTGCCAGCAGTGACGGCGGGGTTGAGTTCGGGGCCAACGTCCTGACTTTC. Its protein is CASSDGGVEFGANVLTF.

This clonotype was observed many times. This chain uses TRBV6-6 with TRBJ1-5; TRBD1 might be the D (5 bases). This CDR3 region has 15 residues. V lost 5 bases, J lost 4 bases, and 15 bases lay in between. Germline V CDR1 and CDR2: MNHNY, SVGAGI (reference sequence). CDR3 nucleotides: TGTGCCAGCAGTCCCAAACTGGGGGAGAATCAGCCCCAGCATTTT. Translating gives CASSPKLGENQPQHF.

The V and J genes are TRBV11-2 and TRBJ1-2; D unresolved. CDR3 size: 15 residues. Germline lookup yields CDR1 SGHAT and CDR2 FQNNGV. V shed 8 bases and J shed 4 bases, with 20 bases lying between them. CDR3 sequence reads: CASDLKGGTLYGYTF. The CDR3 bases are TGTGCCAGCGACCTCAAGGGCGGAACCCTCTATGGCTACACCTTC.

The J gene is TRBJ2-5, the V gene TRBV10-3; the D gene is possibly TRBD2 (7 bases). Germline V lookup: CDR1 ENHRY, CDR2 SYGVKD. The CDR3 consists of 15 residues. V shed 2 bases and J shed 4 bases, with 14 bases lying between them. CDR3 loop: CAISEGLGGVETQYF. The DNA for the CDR3 is TGTGCCATCAGTGAGGGACTAGGGGGTGTAGAGACCCAGTACTTC.

V usage is TRBV2 and J usage is TRBJ2-1; weak D call: TRBD2 (7 bases). V was cut by 4 bases and J by 8 bases, with 12 bases left in between. The germline V gene has CDR1 SNHLY and CDR2 FYNNEI. This CDR3 region has 13 residues. The CDR3 loop is CASSGGGNHEQFF. The CDR3 DNA reads as TGTGCCAGCAGTGGGGGGGGCAACCATGAGCAGTTCTTC.

The chain links TRBV7-9 to TRBJ1-1; D may be TRBD1 (5 bases). The CDR3 extends over 18 amino acids. Germline loops: CDR1 SEHNR, CDR2 FQNEAQ (reference sequence). Trimming took 3 bases from V and 9 from J, leaving 29 bases between them. CDR3 sequence: CASSFGNQPQGVGIKAFF. The CDR3 bases are TGTGCCAGCAGCTTCGGGAATCAGCCCCAGGGCGTAGGGATAAAAGCTTTCTTT.

The chain employs TRBV25-1 and TRBJ1-2, with a possible D match to TRBD1 (5 bases). CDR1 and CDR2 from the germline V gene are MGHDK and SYGVNS. V was clipped by 4 bases and J by 5 bases, with 11 bases between them. CDR3 length: 13 residues. This CDR3 is CASSAAGLYGYTF. The DNA of the CDR3 is TGTGCCAGCAGTGCGGCGGGGCTGTATGGCTACACCTTC.

This clonotype has ten or more counts. The chain is built from TRBV29-1 and TRBJ1-2; TRBD1 matches at 9 bases. V was clipped by 3 bases and J by 7 bases; unmatched bases: 12. Germline CDR1 and CDR2: SQVTM and ANQGSEA. This CDR3 comprises 15 residues. CDR3 bases: TGCAGCGTTGATAGAGGGACAGGGCCCTTGGGTGGCTACACCTTC. Translating it yields CSVDRGTGPLGGYTF.

The V call is TRBV20-1, the J call TRBJ1-2; 11 bases line up with TRBD1. Germline CDR1 DFQATT, CDR2 SNEGSKA (reference sequence). Trimming removed 6 bases from V and 8 bases from J; junction bases left unmatched: 17. The CDR3 covers 16 residues. The CDR3 bases are TGCAGTGCCTCATCGGGACAGGGGGACGTAACAGGGGGCTACACCTTC. It is translated as CSASSGQGDVTGGYTF.

V usage is TRBV10-2 and J usage is TRBJ2-7; 10 bases match TRBD1. Germline trimming cut 4 bases from V and 0 bases from J; bases unmatched to any gene: 6. The CDR3 has 16 amino acids. CDR1 is WSHSY and CDR2 is SAAADI in the germline V gene. Here the CDR3 DNA reads TGCGCCAGCAGTGGAACGAGGACAGGGGGCTCCTACGAGCAGTACTTC. Amino acid sequence: CASSGTRTGGSYEQYF.

Comment on this clonotype: At one of its ends the junction is not consistent with the germline gene, which may arise from a read error. The chain has TRBV15 and TRBJ1-2; unclear D gene. Germline-derived CDR1 and CDR2 are LNHNV and YYDKDF (reference sequence). The CDR3 covers 14 residues. CDR3 sequence (DNA): TGTGCCGCCAGCAGCCCGACTGGAAACTATGGCTACACCTTC. Its translation: CAASSPTGNYGYTF. Supplemented by reference TRBV15 and TRBJ1-2, the full variable domain reads DAMVIQNPRYQVTQFGKPVTLSCSQTLNHNVMYWYQQKSSQAPKLLFHYYDKDFNNEADTPDNFQSRRPNTSFCFLDIRSPGLGDTAMYLCAASSPTGNYGYTFGSGTRLTVV.